Here is one T cell receptor (beta chain) with its context. Expressed TCRB transcripts were sequenced after all isolated RNA was converted to cDNA. The method was immunoSEQ multiplex PCR; TCRdb's version includes in-frame clones alone and lacks a portion of them. The sample records fewer than 500,000 clones, approximately 14% being singletons. In germline, CDR1 is SGHDN, CDR2 FVKESK. Unmatched junction bases numbered 9, after V lost 0 bases and J lost 5 bases. There are 16 residues in the CDR3. These data originate in a study of beta chain features in type 1 diabetes. The genes are TRBV14 and TRBJ1-2; 7 nucleotides agree with TRBD1. The source is a man between 25 and 39 years old in good health. Sequencing input: naive CD4+ T cells from blood. CDR3 DNA sequence: TGTGCCAGCAGCCAAGATTGGGACAGAAGAGGATATGGCTACACCTTC. Amino acids: CASSQDWDRRGYGYTF. Drawing the rest from reference TRBV14 and TRBJ1-2, the complete variable domain is EAGVTQFPSHSVIEKGQTVTLRCDPISGHDNLYWYRRVMGKEIKFLLHFVKESKQDESGMPNNRFLAERTGGTYSTLKVQPAELEDSGVYFCASSQDWDRRGYGYTFGSGTRLTVV.